This entry describes one T cell receptor (beta chain). This CDR3 comprises 15 residues. Germline lookup yields CDR1 SEHNR and CDR2 FQNEAQ (reference sequence). Trimming pared 2 bases from V and 2 bases from J, leaving 11 bases between. These data come from a study of cytomegalovirus exposure and HLA in healthy donors. Primers for the PCR totalled 60 Vbeta and 13 Jbeta. Some clones are missing from TCRdb's copy, which holds only in-frame ones; the method was immunoSEQ multiplex PCR. The sample has 150,000 to 200,000 clones, about 78% seen once. The sequence was collected from a woman aged 45-59 years in good health and CMV-seropositive. The chain uses TRBV7-9 and TRBJ2-3; D may be TRBD2 (6 bases). The sequenced material came from PBMCs. In DNA form, the CDR3 reads TGTGCCAGCAGCTTAAGGGCGGGGTTCACAGATACGCAGTATTTT. Its protein is CASSLRAGFTDTQYF. The entire variable domain, with the rest obtained from reference TRBV7-9 and TRBJ2-3, is as follows: DTGVSQNPRHKITKRGQNVTFRCDPISEHNRLYWYRQTLGQGPEFLTYFQNEAQLEKSRLLSDRFSAERPKGSFSTLEIQRTEQGDSAMYLCASSLRAGFTDTQYFGPGTRLTVL.